This TCR beta chain was obtained from a study of tissue T cells after allogeneic stem cell transplantation. Points on this clone: Gene names are the mouse ones. The sequenced fragment ends 1 residue before the CDR3 boundary, so the rest is inferred from the germline J gene.

This CDR3 has 15 residues. V dropped 2 bases and J dropped 3; count of bases not matched to a gene: 5. Germline V lookup: CDR1 NSHNY, CDR2 SYGAGN. The method was immunoSEQ multiplex PCR; TCRdb's version includes in-frame clones alone and lacks a portion of them. The sample holds 7,500 to 10,000 clones, 45% seen once. Noted time point: mouse harvest day 7 after allogeneic transplant. The graft held 10^6 splenic CD5+ T cells and 10^7 T-cell-depleted bone marrow cells. Sequencing used gut tissue. The sequence came from a female BALB/c mouse given C57BL/6 T cells with graft-versus-host disease after an allogeneic hematopoietic cell transplant. The rearrangement links TRBV13-1 to TRBJ1-2, with 9 bases lining up with TRBD1. The CDR3 bases that were read are TGTGCCAGCAGTGAGGGACAGGGATGGGACTCCGACTACACC. As protein: CASSEGQGWDSDYT. The whole CDR3 sequence reads CASSEGQGWDSDYTF.